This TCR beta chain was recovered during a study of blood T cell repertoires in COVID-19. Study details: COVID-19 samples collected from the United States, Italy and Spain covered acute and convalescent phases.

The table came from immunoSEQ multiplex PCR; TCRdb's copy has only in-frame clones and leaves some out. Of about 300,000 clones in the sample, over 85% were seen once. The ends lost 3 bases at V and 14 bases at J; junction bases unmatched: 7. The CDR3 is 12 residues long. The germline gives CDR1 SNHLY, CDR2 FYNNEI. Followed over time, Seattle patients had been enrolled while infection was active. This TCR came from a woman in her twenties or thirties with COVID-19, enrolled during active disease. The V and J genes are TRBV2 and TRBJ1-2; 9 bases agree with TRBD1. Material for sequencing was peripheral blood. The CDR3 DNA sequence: TGTGCCAGCAGTGATGACAGGGGGATTGGTACCTTC. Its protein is CASSDDRGIGTF.